This T cell receptor (beta chain) emerged from a study of cytomegalovirus exposure and HLA in healthy donors (dated 2017 in TCRdb). At the level of the whole study: According to an earlier analysis of 450 to 650 of the donors, roughly 180 million T cells yielded 117 million unique TCR beta sequences and around 300 Gb of sequence data. Because of strong linkage in the cohort, five DR-DQ haplotypes were treated as single units for association and clustering. An early release covering roughly 640 HLA-typed donors comprised roughly 300 gigabases of sequencing data and some 79 million unique TCR sequences. To decide whether each TCR beta V gene segment behaved as functional or pseudogenic, an earlier analysis of some 540 of the donors relied on high-throughput TCR beta sequencing. Across around 400 genotyped donors of the cohort, an average of 235,054 unique TCR beta nucleotide sequences per donor were sequenced, and approximately 17% of those sequences were non-productive. The number of donors typed differed by locus, with about 629-640 for A, B, C, DRB1 and DQB1, about 500 for DQA1, about 610 for DPA1, and roughly 450 for DPB1. In the later analysis, no new phenotypic data were used to find candidate immune exposures; instead, reliance was placed on TCR beta sequences and their occurrence across donors. Every repertoire in the discovery cohort had been generated on one and the same sequencing platform. To predict cytomegalovirus infection status, the study combined high-throughput TCR immunosequencing, statistical association of individual TCRs with disease status, and machine learning. The study profiled the T cell repertoires of more than 500 subjects by immunosequencing and related them to cytomegalovirus serostatus. A later genetic analysis took genome-wide SNP genotypes for about 60% of the roughly 670 donors and used that subset as a discovery cohort. Besides the first cohort of roughly 640 subjects, a separate validation cohort made up of roughly 120 different subjects was used. In a later analysis, previously published TCR beta repertoires from some 640 donors were re-analyzed and high-resolution HLA genotyping was added so that TCR occurrence patterns could be studied. Alongside the repertoire data, information on donor age, sex, ethnicity and CMV serostatus was compiled. HLA typing included class I and class II loci at four-digit resolution. The genetic ancestry cluster associated with self-reported Caucasian donors included roughly 84% of the 398 genotyped donors. The aim of the study was to test whether cataloging public T cell receptors could identify signatures of past pathogen exposure.

The method behind the library was the immunoSEQ multiplex PCR assay. For the multiplex PCR, a mixture combining 60 forward primers for TCR Vbeta segments and 13 reverse primers for TCR Jbeta segments was used. A multiplex PCR assay on genomic DNA amplified the CDR3 region of rearranged TCR beta genes. On the Illumina HiSeq System, the amplified TCR beta libraries were sequenced as 87-base-pair reads. In the original analysis: A later analysis tallied roughly 80 million unique TCR beta chains across the 700 or so repertoires, and around 9.9 million of those chains were shared by two or more donors. Raw reads were error-corrected and collapsed into unique sequences by a nearest-neighbor algorithm in which closely related sequences were merged to remove PCR and sequencing errors. CDR3 sequences were aligned to IMGT reference sequences to assign V, D and J gene segments. For a sequence to be retained, a match of at least six nucleotides was required to both a V gene segment and a J gene segment. A rearrangement was called productive if the CDR3 had no stop codons and remained in frame with V and J, and every other rearrangement was called non-productive. CDR3 was defined by IMGT convention, running from the second conserved V-encoded cysteine to the conserved J-encoded phenylalanine. Sequences without an unambiguous match to a single V gene segment were excluded from the earlier analysis of about 600 of the donors. In an earlier analysis of a few hundred of the donors, a V segment was called functional when productive rearrangements were above 56.7%, and segregating when the standard deviation between donors exceeded 5%. A statistical classification framework was built for diagnosing cytomegalovirus status from the catalog of TCR beta chain sequences. In a later analysis, V and J genes were assigned by comparing TCR nucleotide sequences against IMGT/GENE-DB human TR gene sequences. The TCRdist pipeline was used in a later analysis to assign CDR3 sequences and most-parsimonious VDJ recombination scenarios. A later analysis defined each TCR beta chain by its CDR3 amino acid sequence plus V-gene family, and excluded reads lacking a unique V-gene family. A later analysis removed nearly 600 highly shared, low-generation-probability nucleotide sequences to deal with suspected cross-contamination and a sequencing artifact. A later analysis calculated a clonal expansion index for each public chain from normalized within-repertoire ranks of inferred template counts. In a later analysis, generation probabilities were computed using a VDJ recombination model fitted to out-of-frame rearrangements, and the results were checked against IGoR. Hypergeometric tests were used in a later analysis to score TCR-TCR, TCR-HLA and TCR-CMV co-occurrence, with a repertoire-size bias correction applied to the TCR pairs. A later analysis estimated false discovery rates by permuting HLA or CMV assignments 20 times. In a later analysis, co-occurring TCRs were grouped using DBSCAN, and TCRdist sequence similarity was added for clustering within HLA-allele-positive subsets. Repertoires with fewer than 30,000 or more than 120,000 public chains were left out of co-occurrence clustering, as were five repertoires with anomalous nucleotide sharing. Not all clones reach the TCRdb copy of this immuneACCESS table, which keeps in-frame sequences only. Checked studies attribute under half of the gap to unresolved V genes and leave the rest unexplained. V, J and clone size reflect that table, while D and trimming were determined from the DNA. For this sample the table gives about 200,000 clones, of which over 60% were detected only once. Of the sample, 1.5% to 2% falls within the top ten clones.

V is shortened by 1 base, J by 3 bases, and the region joining them spans 10 bases. From the germline V gene (reference sequence), CDR1 is SGHKS and CDR2 is YYEKEE. Inclusive of the bounding cysteine and phenylalanine, the CDR3 is 15 residues long. Only the CDR3 region is kept as DNA, spanning 45 bases read in frame from base 1. This clone was seen a handful of times. It lacks a known antigen. Nothing much larger sits one base from this clone, and base qualities are not available. Broader findings and caveats from the paper: A further reported finding was that TCR beta sequences accurately predicted the HLA-A and HLA-B alleles for most subjects in the first cohort. A later analysis reported that several top co-occurrence clusters appeared linked to parvovirus B19, influenza, CMV and Epstein-Barr virus. In a later analysis, HLA-associated TCR beta chains were found to be more clonally expanded and to have lower generation probabilities than equally common non-associated chains. Because counts were too low, approximately 15 rarely observed V segments, including chromosome 9 orphons, were excluded from the earlier analysis of 587 of the donors. In vitro tests confirmed that a few of the cytomegalovirus-associated TCR beta chains recognize cytomegalovirus antigens. Immune exposure information for the cohort was limited to CMV serostatus. According to a later analysis, most CMV-associated TCR beta chains appeared to be HLA-restricted, and the HLA associations seemed to be driven largely by CMV exposure. V-gene and J-gene trimming of TCR beta chains was associated with a missense DCLRE1C variant in a later genetic analysis, and the association was replicated in an independent cohort. This cohort had only TCR beta chains sequenced, and the lack of alpha or paired-chain data limited which features could be detected. At a false discovery rate of 0.05, a later analysis linked 16,951 TCR beta sequences to specific HLA alleles. In an earlier analysis of around 600 of the donors, most TCR beta V segments were observed in productive rearrangements about 90% or about 30% of the time, broadly matching IMGT annotations. Most TCR sequences were observed very rarely across donors, whereas some public TCRs were present in many individuals. A group of highly shared sequence variants was considered likely to be a technical artifact of the sequencing pipeline. When HLA alleles, especially DR and DQ, strongly co-occurred, TCR associations were difficult to assign to individual alleles. Because some donors lacked HLA typing at each locus, the association tests relied only on the typed subset. According to the authors, the approach could potentially be generalized to other disease states and immunological phenotypes. Linkage disequilibrium might explain the correlated functional status among segregating V segments, but an unknown experimental factor could not be ruled out. Some IMGT-functional V segments, including TRBV6-2 and TRBV6-3, could not be distinguished by the 87-base-pair reads and were therefore excluded. In both the original and validation cohorts, the classifier was reported to diagnose cytomegalovirus status with high specificity and sensitivity. According to a later genetic analysis, donors in an Asian-associated ancestry cluster had fewer N-insertions in productive TCRs than the approximately 700-donor mean. The study gave a list of 150 to 200 TCR beta chains associated with cytomegalovirus. Presence/absence analyses assumed roughly uniform sequencing depth across donors, an assumption that may not hold. According to a later analysis, TCR association rates differed among HLA loci, with DRB1 alleles showing the most associated TCRs and HLA-C alleles showing the fewest.

The cohort consisted of fewer than 700 healthy bone marrow donors. Cohort members were all nominally healthy when sampled, although unrecorded immune exposures were likely present. The donor tested CMV seronegative and was one of the 352 seronegative cohort members. Every donor gave a peripheral blood sample, and the peripheral blood mononuclear cells from that sample were used for TCR beta sequencing. The Qiagen DNeasy Blood Extraction Kit was used to extract genomic DNA from the blood cell samples. The receptor comes from a man between 18 and 35 years old in good health and CMV-seronegative. The chain joins TRBV5-5 to TRBJ1-4, with the D gene not clear enough to name. Source material: PBMCs. The CDR3 region: CASSLRGTPNEKLFF. The bases read TGTGCCAGCAGCTTGCGGGGAACCCCTAATGAAAAACTGTTTTTT.